This T cell receptor (beta chain) was identified in a study of technical replicates of blood from a few donors. Data came from immunoSEQ multiplex PCR; TCRdb stores just in-frame clones and leaves some out. The table lists under 75,000 clones, around 86% of them singletons, with approximately 4.7% in the top ten. Germline CDR1 reads SEHNR; CDR2 reads FQNEAQ (reference sequence). The CDR3 is 15 amino acids. With 4 bases clipped from V and 6 bases from J, the junction kept 2 bases outside the gene matches. This receptor was identified in a human donor in good health. Some clones in this sample may be carry-over from other donors' samples. V gene TRBV7-9 combines with J gene TRBJ2-1, with 14 bases lining up with TRBD2. The sample consisted of PBMCs. CDR3: CASSSGTSGGNEQFF. The CDR3 DNA is TGTGCCAGCAGCTCAGGGACTAGCGGGGGCAATGAGCAGTTCTTC.